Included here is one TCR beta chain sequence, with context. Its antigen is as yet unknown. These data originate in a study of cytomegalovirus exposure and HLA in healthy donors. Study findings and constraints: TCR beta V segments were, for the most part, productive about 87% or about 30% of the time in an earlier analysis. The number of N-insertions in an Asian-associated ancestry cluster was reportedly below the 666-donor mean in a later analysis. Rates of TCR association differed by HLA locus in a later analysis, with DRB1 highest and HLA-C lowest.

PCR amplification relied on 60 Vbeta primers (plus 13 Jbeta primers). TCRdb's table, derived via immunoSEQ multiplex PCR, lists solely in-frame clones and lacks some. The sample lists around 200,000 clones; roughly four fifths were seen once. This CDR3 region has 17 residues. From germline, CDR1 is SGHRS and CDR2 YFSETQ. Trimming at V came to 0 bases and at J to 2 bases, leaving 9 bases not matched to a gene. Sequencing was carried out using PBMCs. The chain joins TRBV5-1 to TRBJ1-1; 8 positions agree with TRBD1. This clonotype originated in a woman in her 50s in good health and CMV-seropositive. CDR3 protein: CASSLAGQGQPNTEAFF. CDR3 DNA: TGCGCCAGCAGCTTGGCCGGACAGGGCCAGCCCAACACTGAAGCTTTCTTT.